Here is one TCR beta chain with its context. As yet, its antigen is unknown. Both TRBC1 and TRBC2 were covered by a beta constant-region primer of two equimolar oligonucleotides. Ligated cDNA was amplified by four rounds of PCR with nested alpha and beta constant-region primers and SP2. TCRdb re-analysed the UMI-ligation and nested PCR reads in MiXCR, keeping a single row per CDR3 protein. The table shows over 110,000 distinct CDR3 sequences, with roughly a fifth occurring only once. The data are from a study of naive and memory T cell subsets. Study-wide results and caveats: Diversity fell and Gini index rose from naive through CM, EM, EMRA. Over 85% of naive TCR sequences appeared only once, unlike memory subsets. A few larger clonotypes appeared in naive repertoires, especially CD8, possibly memory cells re-expressing CD45RA.

CD8 T cells were positively selected from what remained after CD4 positive selection. This CDR3 has 16 residues. Germline lookup yields CDR1 SGHTA and CDR2 FQGNSA. Trimming took off 2 bases at V and 4 bases at J, with 14 bases between the two ends. The V and J genes are TRBV7-2 and TRBJ2-2; D unresolved. The sample taken for sequencing was naive CD8+ T cells from blood. The clonotype was recovered from a human donor in good health. In DNA form, the CDR3 reads TGTGCCAGCAGCTTATTTACCCGTTGGGGCACCGGGGAGCTGTTTTTT. It specifies CASSLFTRWGTGELFF.